This T cell receptor beta chain was sequenced during a study of cytomegalovirus exposure and HLA in healthy donors. Study-level background: The 100 to 150 validation repertoires and the roughly 700 first-cohort repertoires shared a platform, a later analysis reported. Whole-study results and caveats: The classifier, whose performance was assessed in both the original and validation cohorts, reportedly diagnosed cytomegalovirus status with high specificity and sensitivity.

Sequenced by immunoSEQ multiplex PCR; TCRdb stores in-frame clones only, minus some. This table holds roughly 350,000 clones, roughly 90% found once. With respect to this clone: Its antigen is as yet unknown.

The donors belonged to the approximately 120-subject validation cohort, separate from the roughly 650-subject first cohort. CDR1 MNHNY and CDR2 SVGAGI come from the germline V gene (reference sequence). J lost 3 bases, V lost 6 bases, and 5 bases had no gene match. This CDR3 region has 14 residues. Sequenced: PBMCs. This chain links TRBV6-6 with TRBJ2-1, with TRBD1 matching 7 bases. The sequence derives from a young woman in good health and CMV-seronegative. The CDR3 sequence is CASSPGTVYNEQFF. The CDR3 nucleotides read TGTGCCAGCAGCCCAGGGACAGTCTACAATGAGCAGTTCTTC.